The next 4 T cell receptor beta chains were all read from a single sample in a study of T cells in Graves' hyperthyroidism and ophthalmopathy. RNA transcripts gave rise to amplified TCR beta CDR3 regions. TCR CDR3 underwent first-round RT-PCR with the HTBI primer set. In TCRdb, the multiplex PCR reads were re-called with MiXCR into one record per CDR3 protein. Found here are 300,000 to 500,000 distinct CDR3 sequences, about 14% of them singletons; the top ten hold approximately 29%. Material for sequencing was blood. Every receptor here comes from a man aged 45-65 years with Graves' ophthalmopathy.

This chain connects TRBV6-1 to TRBJ1-5, with no clear D. CDR1 and CDR2 from the germline V gene are MNHNS and SASEGT. This CDR3 region has 9 residues. Deletions cut 9 bases from V and 9 bases from J, with 6 bases between. In DNA, the CDR3 is TGTGCCAGTTCCTCGCCCCAGCATTTT. It is translated as CASSSPQHF.

The rearrangement joins TRBV29-1 to TRBJ2-1; tentative D call: TRBD1 (7 bases). CDR3 length: 15 residues. V gave up 7 bases and J gave up 8 bases, with 24 bases separating them. Germline V gives CDR1 SQVTM, CDR2 ANQGSEA. CDR3 in amino acids: CSGGGGTVKRDEQFF. CDR3 DNA sequence: TGCAGCGGTGGGGGCGGGACAGTCAAACGGGATGAGCAGTTCTTC.

The gene calls are TRBV19 and TRBJ2-2; maybe TRBD2 (5 bases). CDR1 and CDR2 (germline): LNHDA, SQIVND (reference sequence). V shed 6 bases and J shed 7 bases, with 15 bases lying between them. The CDR3 runs 14 residues. DNA for the CDR3: TGTGCCAGTAGATCGACTAAGCGAATCGGGGAGCTGTTTTTT. This gives the protein CASRSTKRIGELFF.

There are many counts of this clonotype. The genes are TRBV30 and TRBJ2-1; D is possibly TRBD2 (5 bases). Trimming pared 1 base from V and 3 bases from J, leaving 13 bases between. The V gene's germline CDR1 is GTSNPN and CDR2 SVGIG (reference sequence). This CDR3 comprises 15 residues. CDR3 DNA: TGTGCCTGGAGTGACGAGCGGAGAGGCTACAATGAGCAGTTCTTC. This codes for CAWSDERRGYNEQFF. The full variable domain, its missing parts supplied by reference TRBV30 and TRBJ2-1, is SQTIHQWPATLVQPVGSPLSLECTVEGTSNPNLYWYRQAAGRGLQLLFYSVGIGQISSEVPQNLSASRPQDRQFILSSKKLLLSDSGFYLCAWSDERRGYNEQFFGPGTRLTVL.